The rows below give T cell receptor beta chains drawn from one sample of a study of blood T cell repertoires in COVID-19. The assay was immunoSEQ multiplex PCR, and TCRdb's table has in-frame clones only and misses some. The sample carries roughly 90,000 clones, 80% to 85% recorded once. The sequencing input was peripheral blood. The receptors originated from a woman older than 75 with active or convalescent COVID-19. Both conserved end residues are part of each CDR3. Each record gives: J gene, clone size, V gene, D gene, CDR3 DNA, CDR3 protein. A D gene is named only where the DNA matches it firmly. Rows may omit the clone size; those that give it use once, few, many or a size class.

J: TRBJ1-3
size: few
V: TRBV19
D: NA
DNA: TGTGCCAGTAGTCCTCTGGAGGTCTCTGGAAACACCATATATTTT
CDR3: CASSPLEVSGNTIYF

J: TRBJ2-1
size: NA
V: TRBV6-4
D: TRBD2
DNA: TGTGCCAGCAGTCTACTAGCGGGGCCTTACAATGAGCAGTTCTTC
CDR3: CASSLLAGPYNEQFF

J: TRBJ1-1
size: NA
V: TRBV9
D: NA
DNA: TGTGCCAGCAGCGTAGTGCCAGAAAGCACTGAAGCTTTCTTT
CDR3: CASSVVPESTEAFF

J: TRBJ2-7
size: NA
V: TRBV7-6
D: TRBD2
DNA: TGTGCCAGCAGCCCTACGGTACCTAGCGGGGAGTCCTACGAGCAGTACTTC
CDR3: CASSPTVPSGESYEQYF

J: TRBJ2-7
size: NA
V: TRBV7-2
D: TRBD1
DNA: TGTGCCAGCAGCTTCCAGACGGACAGGCGCTCCTACGAGCAGTACTTC
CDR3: CASSFQTDRRSYEQYF

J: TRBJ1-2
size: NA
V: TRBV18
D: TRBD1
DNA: TGTGCCAGCTCACCGGTAGGGACAGGGCAATATGGCTACACCTTC
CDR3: CASSPVGTGQYGYTF

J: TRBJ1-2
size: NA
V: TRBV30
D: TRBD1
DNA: TGTGCCTGGGAGGGACAGGGGGACTATGGCTACACCTTC
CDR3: CAWEGQGDYGYTF

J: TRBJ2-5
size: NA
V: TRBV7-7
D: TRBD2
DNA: TGTGCCAGCAGCCCAACGACTAGCGGGGCACAAGAGACCCAGTACTTC
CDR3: CASSPTTSGAQETQYF

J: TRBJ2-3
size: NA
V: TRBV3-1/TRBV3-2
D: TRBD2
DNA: TGTGCCAGCAGCCCGCGCTGGACTAGCGGGTCCACAGATACGCAGTATTTT
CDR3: CASSPRWTSGSTDTQYF

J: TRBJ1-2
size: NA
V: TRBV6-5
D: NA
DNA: TGTGCCAGCAGCCCCGGGGGGTACTATGGCTACACCTTC
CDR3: CASSPGGYYGYTF

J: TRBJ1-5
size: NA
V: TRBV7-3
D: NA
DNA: TGTGCCAGCAGCTCCCCTCAGGAGGCACAAAGCAATCAGCCCCAGCATTTT
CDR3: CASSSPQEAQSNQPQHF

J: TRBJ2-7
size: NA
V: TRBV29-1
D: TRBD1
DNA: TGCAGCACCGGGACAGGGTACGAGCAGTACTTC
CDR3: CSTGTGYEQYF

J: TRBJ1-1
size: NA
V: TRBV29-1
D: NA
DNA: TGCAGCGTAGGACACGAAATGAACACTGAAGCTTTCTTT
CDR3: CSVGHEMNTEAFF

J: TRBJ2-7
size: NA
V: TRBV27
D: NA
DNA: TGTGCCAGCAGCCCCCATGGTATTCGGTACGAGCAGTACTTC
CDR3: CASSPHGIRYEQYF

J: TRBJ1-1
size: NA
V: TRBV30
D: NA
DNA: TGTGCCTGGATTTTGCGTGGGGCACGTACTGAAGCTTTCTTT
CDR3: CAWILRGARTEAFF

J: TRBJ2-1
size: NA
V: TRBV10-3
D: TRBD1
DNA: TGTGCCATCAGTGAGCTAGGGGACAGGCCAAAGCAGTTCTTC
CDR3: CAISELGDRPKQFF

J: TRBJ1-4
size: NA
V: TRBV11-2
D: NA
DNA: TGTGCCAGCAGCTTAGAGTACAGGATGAATGAAAAACTGTTTTTT
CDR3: CASSLEYRMNEKLFF

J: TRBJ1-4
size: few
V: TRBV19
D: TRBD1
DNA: TGTGCCAGTAGTATAAACTACCGACAGGGCAGGGGTGAAAAACTGTTTTTT
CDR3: CASSINYRQGRGEKLFF

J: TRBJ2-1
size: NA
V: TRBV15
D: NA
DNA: TGTGCCACCAGCAGCCGCCTCGGAGGGCAGTTCTTC
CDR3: CATSSRLGGQFF

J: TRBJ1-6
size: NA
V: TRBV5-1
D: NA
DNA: TGCGCCAGCAGCTCTCAAGGACAGAATTCACCCCTCCACTTT
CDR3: CASSSQGQNSPLHF

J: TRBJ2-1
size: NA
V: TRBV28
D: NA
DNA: TGTGCCAGCAGGACAGTTTGGGACAATGAGCAGTTCTTC
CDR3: CASRTVWDNEQFF

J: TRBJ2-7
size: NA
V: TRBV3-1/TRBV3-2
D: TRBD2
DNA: TGTGCCAGCAGCCTCATACCCCTAGCGGCCCTCGGGGAGCAGTACTTC
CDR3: CASSLIPLAALGEQYF

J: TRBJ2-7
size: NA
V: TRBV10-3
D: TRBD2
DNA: TGTGCCACCGGGACTAGTGTTTCCTACGAGCAGTACTTC
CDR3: CATGTSVSYEQYF

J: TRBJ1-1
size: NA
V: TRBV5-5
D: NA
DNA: TGTGCCAGCAGCTTGGCCGGGGACACTGAAGCTTTCTTT
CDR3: CASSLAGDTEAFF

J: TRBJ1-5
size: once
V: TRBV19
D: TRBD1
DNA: TGTGCCAGTAGTGGACAGGCAAATCAGCCCCAGCATTTT
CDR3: CASSGQANQPQHF

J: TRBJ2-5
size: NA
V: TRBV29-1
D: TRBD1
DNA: TGCAGCGTTAGGAAGGGGGCTACAGAGACCCAGTACTTC
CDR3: CSVRKGATETQYF

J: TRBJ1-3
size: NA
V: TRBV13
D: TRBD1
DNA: TGTGCCAGCAGCTTGGGACAGCTCTCTGGAAACACCATATATTTT
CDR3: CASSLGQLSGNTIYF

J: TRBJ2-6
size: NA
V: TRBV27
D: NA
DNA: TGTGCCAGCAGTACGACAGGTTTAAGCTCTGGGGCCAACGTCCTGACTTTC
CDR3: CASSTTGLSSGANVLTF

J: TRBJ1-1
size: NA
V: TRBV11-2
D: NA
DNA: TGTGCCAGCAGCTCCCAGGGACGGGGGAGATGGACTGAAGCTTTCTTT
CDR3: CASSSQGRGRWTEAFF

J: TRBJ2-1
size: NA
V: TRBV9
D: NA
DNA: TGTGCCAGCAGCCTCCCCAGGCTTGAGCAGTTCTTC
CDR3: CASSLPRLEQFF

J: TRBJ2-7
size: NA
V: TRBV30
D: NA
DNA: TGTGCCTGGAGTGTACGGAGGGACCAATACGAGCAGTACTTC
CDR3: CAWSVRRDQYEQYF